The sequence of this T cell receptor beta chain was determined in a study of T-cell memory formation after mild COVID-19. The sample holds one count of this clonotype. 5'RACE with constant-segment primers built TCRalpha and TCRbeta cDNA libraries with UMIs. TCRdb redid the calling of the 5' RACE reads with MiXCR, one entry per CDR3 protein. The sample holds about 100,000 distinct CDR3 sequences, around 17% seen once. The CDR3 sequence is 14 residues long. Germline V gene lookup returns CDR1 MNHNY and CDR2 SVGAGI (reference sequence). The V gene lost 8 bases and the J gene lost 1 base, with 15 bases spanning the gap.

The sequenced material came from PBMCs or a T cell subset sorted from them (not recorded which). The sequence was collected from a man aged 18 to 30 who had mild COVID-19 (a few samples of this study predate the infection). Cell type and time point are not known. This chain uses TRBV6-6 with TRBJ2-7; D unresolved. The CDR3 region has the DNA TGTGCCAGCCGTAGGGCTGCTACATCCTACGAGCAGTACTTC. Translated, it gives CASRRAATSYEQYF.